This T cell receptor (beta chain) was captured in a study of blood T cell repertoires in COVID-19. The wider study: The analysed material was cDNA or gDNA that came from T cells, B-cell-depleted T cells, or PBMCs.

Trimming shortened V by 0 bases and J by 2 bases, and 4 bases separated the two germline ends. CDR1 and CDR2 from the germline V gene are SGDLS and YYNGEE. This CDR3 comprises 13 residues. Original data processing: Amplification of reference gene primers provided the estimated nucleated cell counts. The method was immunoSEQ multiplex PCR; TCRdb's version includes in-frame clones alone and lacks a portion of them. V, J and clone size are those of that table, while D and trimming were read from the DNA. Among 35,000 or so clones listed, 81% were seen once. Sequencing used peripheral blood. The chain carries TRBV9 and TRBJ2-3; D gene unclear. The receptor was isolated from a human donor in a cohort sampled during active or convalescent COVID-19. The donor label of this sample is uncertain. CDR3 loop: CASSVGDTDTQYF. The CDR3 DNA is TGTGCCAGCAGCGTAGGAGACACAGATACGCAGTATTTT. The full variable domain, in which reference TRBV9 and TRBJ2-3 provide the parts outside the CDR3, is DSGVTQTPKHLITATGQRVTLRCSPRSGDLSVYWYQQSLDQGLQFLIQYYNGEERAKGNILERFSAQQFPDLHSELNLSSLELGDSALYFCASSVGDTDTQYFGPGTRLTVL.